This TCR beta chain is from a study of cytomegalovirus exposure and HLA in healthy donors. Findings and caveats of the study: Excluded were some V segments that proved indistinguishable, including TRBV6-2 and TRBV6-3. A later analysis showed TCR association rates differing by HLA locus, peaking at DRB1 and lowest at HLA-C.

The CDR3 extends over 16 amino acids. Germline assignment: CDR1 SGHRS and CDR2 YFSETQ. J was trimmed by 3 bases and V by 3 bases; bases with no gene match: 8. This clone has only a few counts. Its antigen remains unidentified. PCR employed 60 Vbeta and 13 Jbeta primers. The table came from immunoSEQ multiplex PCR; TCRdb's copy has only in-frame clones and leaves some out. The sample yields a few hundred thousand clones, about 80% seen once. The clonotype was recovered from a woman in her thirties or forties in good health and CMV-seronegative. This rearrangement joins TRBV5-1 to TRBJ2-1; 8 bases are a match to TRBD1. The sequencing input was PBMCs. The CDR3 protein is CASSSGGTGLYNEQFF. CDR3 DNA sequence: TGCGCCAGCAGCTCGGGTGGGACAGGTCTCTACAATGAGCAGTTCTTC.